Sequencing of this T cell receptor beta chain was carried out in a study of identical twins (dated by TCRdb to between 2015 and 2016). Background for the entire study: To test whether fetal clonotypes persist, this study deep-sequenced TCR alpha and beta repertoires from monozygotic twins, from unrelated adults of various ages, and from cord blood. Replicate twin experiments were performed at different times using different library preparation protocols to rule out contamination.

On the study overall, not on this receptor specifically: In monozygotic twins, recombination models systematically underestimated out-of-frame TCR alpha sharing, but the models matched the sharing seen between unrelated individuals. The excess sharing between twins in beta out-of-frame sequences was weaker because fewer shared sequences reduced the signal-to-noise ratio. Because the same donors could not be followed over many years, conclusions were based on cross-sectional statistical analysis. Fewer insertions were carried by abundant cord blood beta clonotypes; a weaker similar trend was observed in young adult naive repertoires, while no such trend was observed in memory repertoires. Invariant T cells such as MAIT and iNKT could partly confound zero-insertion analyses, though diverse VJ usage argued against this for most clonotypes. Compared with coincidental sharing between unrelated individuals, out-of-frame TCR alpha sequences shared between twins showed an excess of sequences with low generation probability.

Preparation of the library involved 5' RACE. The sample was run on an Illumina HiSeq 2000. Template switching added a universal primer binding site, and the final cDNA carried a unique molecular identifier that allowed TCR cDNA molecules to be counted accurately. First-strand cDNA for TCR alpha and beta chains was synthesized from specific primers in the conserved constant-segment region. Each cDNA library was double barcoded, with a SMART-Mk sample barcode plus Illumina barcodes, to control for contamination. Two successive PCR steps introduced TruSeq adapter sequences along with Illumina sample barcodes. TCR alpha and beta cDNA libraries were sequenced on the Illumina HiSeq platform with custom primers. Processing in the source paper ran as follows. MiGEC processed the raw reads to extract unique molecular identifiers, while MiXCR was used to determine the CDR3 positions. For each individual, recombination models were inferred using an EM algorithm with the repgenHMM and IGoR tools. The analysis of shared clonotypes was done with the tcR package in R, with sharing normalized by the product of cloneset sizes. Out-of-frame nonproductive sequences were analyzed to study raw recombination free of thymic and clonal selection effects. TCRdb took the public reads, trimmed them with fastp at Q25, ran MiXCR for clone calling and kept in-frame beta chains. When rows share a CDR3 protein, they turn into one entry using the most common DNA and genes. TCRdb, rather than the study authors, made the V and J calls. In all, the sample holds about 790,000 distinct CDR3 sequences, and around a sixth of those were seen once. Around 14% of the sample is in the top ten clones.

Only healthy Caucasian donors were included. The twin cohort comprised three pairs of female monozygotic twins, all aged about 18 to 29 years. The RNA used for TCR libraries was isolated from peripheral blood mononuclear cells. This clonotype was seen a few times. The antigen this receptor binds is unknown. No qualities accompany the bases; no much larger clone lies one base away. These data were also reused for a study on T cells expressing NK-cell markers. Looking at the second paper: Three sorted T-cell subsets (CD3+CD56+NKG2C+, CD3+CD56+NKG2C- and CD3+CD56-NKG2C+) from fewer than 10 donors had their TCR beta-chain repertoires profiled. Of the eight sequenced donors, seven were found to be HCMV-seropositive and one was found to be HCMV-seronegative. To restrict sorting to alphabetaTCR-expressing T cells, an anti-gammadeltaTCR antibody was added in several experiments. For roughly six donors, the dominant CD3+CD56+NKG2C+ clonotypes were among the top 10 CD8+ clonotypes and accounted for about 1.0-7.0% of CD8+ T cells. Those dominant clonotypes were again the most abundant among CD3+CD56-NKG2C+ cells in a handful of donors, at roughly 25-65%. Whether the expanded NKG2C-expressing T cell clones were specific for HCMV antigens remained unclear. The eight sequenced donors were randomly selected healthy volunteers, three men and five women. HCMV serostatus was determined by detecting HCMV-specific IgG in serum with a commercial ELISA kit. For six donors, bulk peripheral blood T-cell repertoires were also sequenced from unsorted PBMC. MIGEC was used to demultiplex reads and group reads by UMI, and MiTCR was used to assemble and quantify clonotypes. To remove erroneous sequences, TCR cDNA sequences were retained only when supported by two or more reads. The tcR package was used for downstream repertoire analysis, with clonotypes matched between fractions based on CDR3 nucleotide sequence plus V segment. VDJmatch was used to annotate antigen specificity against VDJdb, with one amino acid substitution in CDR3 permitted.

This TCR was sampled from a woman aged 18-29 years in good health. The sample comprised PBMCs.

The DNA sequence is TGCGCCAGCAGCTTGGGCCTCCCCGGAGGCTACGAGCAGTACTTC. Its amino acids are CASSLGLPGGYEQYF. The sequence links TRBV5-1 to TRBJ2-7; TRBD2 is a possible D gene, resting on 5 matching bases. The germline V gene gives CDR1 as SGHRS and CDR2 as YFSETQ. The CDR3 sequence holds 15 residues, the cysteine and phenylalanine included. Only the CDR3 region is kept as DNA, spanning 45 bases read in frame from base 1. V loses 0 bases of germline sequence and J loses 3 bases, and the interval between the two ends is 13 bases.